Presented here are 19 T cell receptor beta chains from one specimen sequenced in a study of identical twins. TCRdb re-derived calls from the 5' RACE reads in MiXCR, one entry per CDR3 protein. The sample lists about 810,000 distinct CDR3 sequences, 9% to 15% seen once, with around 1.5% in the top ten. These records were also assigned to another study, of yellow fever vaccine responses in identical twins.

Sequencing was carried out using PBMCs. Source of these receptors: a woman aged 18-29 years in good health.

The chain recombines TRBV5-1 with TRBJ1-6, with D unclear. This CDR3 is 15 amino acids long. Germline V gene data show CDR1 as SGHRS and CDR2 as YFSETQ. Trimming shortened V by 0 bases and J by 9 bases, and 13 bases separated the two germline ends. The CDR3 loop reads CASSLEALLGSPLHF. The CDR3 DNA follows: TGCGCCAGCAGCTTGGAAGCTCTCTTGGGTTCACCCCTCCACTTT.

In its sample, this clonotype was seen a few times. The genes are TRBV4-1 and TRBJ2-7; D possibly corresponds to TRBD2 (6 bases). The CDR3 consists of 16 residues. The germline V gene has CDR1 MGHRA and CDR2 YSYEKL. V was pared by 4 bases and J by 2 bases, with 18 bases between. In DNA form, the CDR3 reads TGCGCCAGCAGCCTCATAACGGGAGCCCAAGCCTACGAGCAGTACTTC. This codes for CASSLITGAQAYEQYF.

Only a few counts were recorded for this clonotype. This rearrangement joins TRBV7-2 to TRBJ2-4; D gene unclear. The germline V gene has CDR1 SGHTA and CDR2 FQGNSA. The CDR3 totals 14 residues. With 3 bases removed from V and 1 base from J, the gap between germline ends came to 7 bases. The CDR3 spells CASSLMGAKNIQYF. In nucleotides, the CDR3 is TGTGCCAGCAGCTTGATGGGGGCCAAAAACATTCAGTACTTC.

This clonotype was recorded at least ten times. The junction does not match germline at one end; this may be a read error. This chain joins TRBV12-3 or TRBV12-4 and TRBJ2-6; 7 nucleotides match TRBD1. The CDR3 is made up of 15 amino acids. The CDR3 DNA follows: TGCGCCAGCAGTCCAGGGGGTAGTGGGGCCAACGTCCTGACTTTC. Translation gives CASSPGGSGANVLTF.

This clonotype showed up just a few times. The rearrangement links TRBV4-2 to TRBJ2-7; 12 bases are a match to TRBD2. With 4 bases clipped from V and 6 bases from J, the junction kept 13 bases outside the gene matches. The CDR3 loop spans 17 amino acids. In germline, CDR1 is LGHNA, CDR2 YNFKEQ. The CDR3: CASSPNPGTSGQGEQYF. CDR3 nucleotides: TGTGCCAGCAGCCCAAACCCAGGGACTAGCGGGCAGGGCGAGCAGTACTTC.

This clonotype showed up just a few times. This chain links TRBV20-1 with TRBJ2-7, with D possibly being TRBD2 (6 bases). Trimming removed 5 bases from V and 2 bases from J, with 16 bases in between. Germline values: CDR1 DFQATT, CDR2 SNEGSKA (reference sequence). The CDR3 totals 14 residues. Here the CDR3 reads CSAPDGGSAYEQYF. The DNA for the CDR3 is TGCAGTGCTCCCGATGGAGGGAGCGCCTACGAGCAGTACTTC.

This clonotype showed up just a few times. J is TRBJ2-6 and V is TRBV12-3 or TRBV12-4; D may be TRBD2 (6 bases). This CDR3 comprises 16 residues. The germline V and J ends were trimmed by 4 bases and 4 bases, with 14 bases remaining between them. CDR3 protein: CASSSGTPAGANVLTF. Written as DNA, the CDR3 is TGTGCCAGCAGTTCCGGGACTCCTGCCGGGGCCAACGTCCTGACTTTC.

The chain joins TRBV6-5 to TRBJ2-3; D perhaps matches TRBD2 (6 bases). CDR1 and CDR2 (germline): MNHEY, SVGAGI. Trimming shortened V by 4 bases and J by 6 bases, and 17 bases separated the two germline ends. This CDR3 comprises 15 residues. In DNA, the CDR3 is TGTGCCAGCAGTTTGTCCGGGACTCTCCTTGATACGCAGTATTTT. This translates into CASSLSGTLLDTQYF.

This chain's CDR3 is CASCTGQGNGETQYF. Written as DNA, the CDR3 is TGTGCCAGCTGCACGGGACAGGGGAATGGAGAGACCCAGTACTTC. V and J are TRBV11-2 and TRBJ2-5; 10 bases are shared with TRBD1. CDR1 SGHAT and CDR2 FQNNGV come from the germline V gene. The CDR3 has 15 amino acids. V lost 8 bases to trimming and J lost 4 bases; unmatched junction nucleotides: 10.

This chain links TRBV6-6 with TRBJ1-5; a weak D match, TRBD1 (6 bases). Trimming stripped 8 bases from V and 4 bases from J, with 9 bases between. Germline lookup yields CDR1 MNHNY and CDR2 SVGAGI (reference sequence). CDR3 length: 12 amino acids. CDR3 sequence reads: CASAGANQPQHF. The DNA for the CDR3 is TGTGCCAGCGCGGGGGCTAATCAGCCCCAGCATTTT.

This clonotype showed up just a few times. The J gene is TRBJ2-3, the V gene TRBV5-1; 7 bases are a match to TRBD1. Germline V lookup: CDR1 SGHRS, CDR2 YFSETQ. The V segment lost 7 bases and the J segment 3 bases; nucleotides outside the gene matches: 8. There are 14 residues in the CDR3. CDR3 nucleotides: TGCGCCAGCGGAGAGACAGGGACGACAGATACGCAGTATTTT. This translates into CASGETGTTDTQYF.

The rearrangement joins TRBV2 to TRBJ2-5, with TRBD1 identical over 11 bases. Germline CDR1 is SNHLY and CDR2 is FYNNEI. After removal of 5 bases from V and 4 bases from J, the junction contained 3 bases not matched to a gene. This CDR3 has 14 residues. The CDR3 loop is CASSPGQGAETQYF. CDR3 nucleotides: TGTGCCAGCAGTCCAGGACAGGGGGCAGAGACCCAGTACTTC.

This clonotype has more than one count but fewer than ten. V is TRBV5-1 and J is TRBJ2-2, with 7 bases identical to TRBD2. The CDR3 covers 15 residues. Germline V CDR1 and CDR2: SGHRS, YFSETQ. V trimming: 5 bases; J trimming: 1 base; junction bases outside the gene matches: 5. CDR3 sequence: CASSTSALNTGELFF. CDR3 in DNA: TGCGCCAGCAGTACTAGCGCGCTGAACACCGGGGAGCTGTTTTTT.

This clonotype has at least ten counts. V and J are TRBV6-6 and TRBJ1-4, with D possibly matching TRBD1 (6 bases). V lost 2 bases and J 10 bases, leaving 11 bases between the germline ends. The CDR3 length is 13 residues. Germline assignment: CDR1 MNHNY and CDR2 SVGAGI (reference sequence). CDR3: CASSYTGQLKLFF. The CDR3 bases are TGTGCCAGCAGTTACACTGGACAGCTAAAACTGTTTTTT.

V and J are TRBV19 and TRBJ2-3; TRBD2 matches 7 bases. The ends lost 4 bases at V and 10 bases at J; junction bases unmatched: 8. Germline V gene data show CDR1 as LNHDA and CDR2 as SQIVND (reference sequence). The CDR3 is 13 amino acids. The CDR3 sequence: CASSTGTTGPQYF. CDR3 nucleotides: TGTGCCAGTAGTACCGGGACTACTGGCCCGCAGTATTTT. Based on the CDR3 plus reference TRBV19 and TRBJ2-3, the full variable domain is DGGITQSPKYLFRKEGQNVTLSCEQNLNHDAMYWYRQDPGQGLRLIYYSQIVNDFQKGDIAEGYSVSREKKESFPLTVTSAQKNPTAFYLCASSTGTTGPQYFGPGTRLTVL.

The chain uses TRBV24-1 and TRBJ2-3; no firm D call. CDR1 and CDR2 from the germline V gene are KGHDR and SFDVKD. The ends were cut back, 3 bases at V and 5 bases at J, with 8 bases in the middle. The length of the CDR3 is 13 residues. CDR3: CATSDLVGDTQYF. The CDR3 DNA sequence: TGTGCCACCAGTGATCTTGTGGGAGATACGCAGTATTTT.

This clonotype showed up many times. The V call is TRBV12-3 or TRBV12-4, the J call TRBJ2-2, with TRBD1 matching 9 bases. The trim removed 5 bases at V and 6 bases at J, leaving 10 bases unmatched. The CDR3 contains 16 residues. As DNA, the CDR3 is TGTGCCAGCAGTCCGCCGGGGACAGGGTCACCCGGGGAGCTGTTTTTT. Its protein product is CASSPPGTGSPGELFF.

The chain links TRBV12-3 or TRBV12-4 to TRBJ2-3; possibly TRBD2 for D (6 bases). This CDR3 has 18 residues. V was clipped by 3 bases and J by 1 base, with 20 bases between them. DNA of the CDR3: TGTGCCAGCAGTTTCGCCGTTTTGGGGGGAAGTGGCACAGATACGCAGTATTTT. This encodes CASSFAVLGGSGTDTQYF.

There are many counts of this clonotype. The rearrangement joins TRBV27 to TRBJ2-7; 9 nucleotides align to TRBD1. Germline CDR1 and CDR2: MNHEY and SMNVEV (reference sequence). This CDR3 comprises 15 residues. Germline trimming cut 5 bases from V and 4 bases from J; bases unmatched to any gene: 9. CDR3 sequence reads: CASSITGTGRYEQYF. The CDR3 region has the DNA TGTGCCAGCAGTATCACCGGGACAGGGCGATACGAGCAGTACTTC.